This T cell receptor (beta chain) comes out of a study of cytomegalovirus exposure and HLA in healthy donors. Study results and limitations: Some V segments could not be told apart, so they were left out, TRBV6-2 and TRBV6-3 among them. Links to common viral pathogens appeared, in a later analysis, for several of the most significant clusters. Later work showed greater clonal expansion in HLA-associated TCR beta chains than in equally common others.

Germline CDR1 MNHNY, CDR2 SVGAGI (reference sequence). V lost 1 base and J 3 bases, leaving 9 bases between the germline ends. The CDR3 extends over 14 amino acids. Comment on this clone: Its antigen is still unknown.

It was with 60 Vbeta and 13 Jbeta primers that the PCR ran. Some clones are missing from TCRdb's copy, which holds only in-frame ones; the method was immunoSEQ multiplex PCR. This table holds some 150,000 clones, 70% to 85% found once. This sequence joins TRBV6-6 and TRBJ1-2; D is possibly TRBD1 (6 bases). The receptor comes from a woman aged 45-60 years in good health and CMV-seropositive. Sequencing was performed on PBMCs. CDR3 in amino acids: CASSYYEGDYGYTF. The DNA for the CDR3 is TGTGCCAGCAGTTACTACGAGGGGGACTATGGCTACACCTTC.